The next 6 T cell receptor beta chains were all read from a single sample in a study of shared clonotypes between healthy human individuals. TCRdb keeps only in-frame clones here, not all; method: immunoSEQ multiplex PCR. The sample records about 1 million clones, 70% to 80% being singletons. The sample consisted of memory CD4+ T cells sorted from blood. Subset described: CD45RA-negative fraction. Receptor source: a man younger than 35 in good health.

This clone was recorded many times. This chain's CDR3 is CASSNTGELFF. DNA for the CDR3: TGTGCCAGTTCGAACACCGGGGAGCTGTTTTTT. The chain links TRBV2 to TRBJ2-2; no firm D call. V dropped 9 bases and J dropped 0 bases, with 2 bases sitting between them. There are 11 residues in the CDR3. Germline V gene data show CDR1 as SNHLY and CDR2 as FYNNEI.

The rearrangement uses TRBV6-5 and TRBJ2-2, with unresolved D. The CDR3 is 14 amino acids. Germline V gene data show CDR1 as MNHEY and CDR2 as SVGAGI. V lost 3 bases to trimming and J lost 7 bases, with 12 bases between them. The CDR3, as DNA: TGTGCCAGCAGTTATCTGGGTACGGGCGGGGAGCTGTTTTTT. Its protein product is CASSYLGTGGELFF.

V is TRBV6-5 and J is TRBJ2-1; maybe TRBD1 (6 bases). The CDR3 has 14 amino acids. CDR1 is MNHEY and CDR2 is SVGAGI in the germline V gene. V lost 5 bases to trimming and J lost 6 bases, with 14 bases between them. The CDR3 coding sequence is TGTGCCAGCAGTAGGGTGACAGGAATCAATGAGCAGTTCTTC. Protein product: CASSRVTGINEQFF.

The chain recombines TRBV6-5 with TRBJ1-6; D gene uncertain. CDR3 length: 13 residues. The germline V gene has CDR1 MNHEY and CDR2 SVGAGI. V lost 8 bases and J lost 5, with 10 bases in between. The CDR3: CASCELNNSPLHF. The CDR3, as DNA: TGTGCCAGCTGTGAACTGAATAATTCACCCCTCCACTTT.

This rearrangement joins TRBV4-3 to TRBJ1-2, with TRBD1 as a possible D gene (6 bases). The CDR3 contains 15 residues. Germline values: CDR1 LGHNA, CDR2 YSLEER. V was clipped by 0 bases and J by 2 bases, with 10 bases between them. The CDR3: CASSQEFGQNYGYTF. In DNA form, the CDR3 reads TGCGCCAGCAGCCAAGAATTCGGACAGAACTATGGCTACACCTTC.

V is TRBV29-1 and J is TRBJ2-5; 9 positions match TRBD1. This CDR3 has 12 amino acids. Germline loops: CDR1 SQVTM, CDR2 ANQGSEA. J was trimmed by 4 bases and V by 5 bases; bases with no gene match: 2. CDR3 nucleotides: TGCAGCGTTTCACAGGGGGCAGAGACCCAGTACTTC. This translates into CSVSQGAETQYF.